This paragraph covers one TCR beta chain sequence. Its antigen is currently unknown. The sample originates from a study of OX40 agonist ivuxolimab in advanced cancers. General study findings and limits: At 0.1 to 3.0 mg/kg and by week 6, clonal expansion occurred in CD4+ and CD8+ blood T cells. The study found that CD8+ T cells averaged more expanded clones than CD4+. Certain nonresponding patients likewise had low normalized T-cell clonal expansion.

Germline V gene lookup returns CDR1 MNHEY and CDR2 SVGAGI. The CDR3 covers 14 residues. The V and J ends lost 6 bases and 6 bases respectively, with 18 bases between them. Method: immunoSEQ multiplex PCR; TCRdb's copy keeps in-frame clones and lacks some. Of 45,000 to 65,000 clones in the sample, 65% to 85% were seen once. Specimen: CD4+ or CD8+ T cells sorted from blood, collected in a trial of the OX40 agonist ivuxolimab. The sequence came from an adult with an advanced solid tumor such as melanoma, head and neck, liver or kidney cancer. The chain carries TRBV6-5 and TRBJ2-7, with D perhaps TRBD1 (6 bases). In DNA, the CDR3 is TGTGCCAGCAGACCCATGGGGGCGCGAGGCGAGCAGTACTTC. Translating gives CASRPMGARGEQYF.